The source of this T cell receptor beta chain is a study of blood T cell repertoires in COVID-19. This clone was seen just once. CDR1 and CDR2 from the germline V gene are LGHDT and YNNKEL (reference sequence). V was clipped by 0 bases and J by 7 bases, with 9 bases between them. This CDR3 comprises 14 residues. This table comes from immunoSEQ multiplex PCR, and its TCRdb copy is limited to in-frame clones, with some not included. Of about 98,000 clones in the sample, 82% were seen once. What was sequenced was peripheral blood. This rearrangement joins TRBV3-1 (or the pseudogene TRBV3-2) to TRBJ1-4, with a tentative D call TRBD1 (5 bases). The sequence derives from a man older than 75 with acute or convalescent COVID-19. CDR3 sequence: CASSQDRTFEKLFF. CDR3 DNA sequence: TGTGCCAGCAGCCAAGATAGGACATTTGAAAAACTGTTTTTT.